Below, 24 T cell receptor beta chains from the same sample are listed, as sequenced in a study of blood T cell repertoires in COVID-19. Sequencing used immunoSEQ multiplex PCR; TCRdb keeps in-frame clones, though not all of them. The sample includes roughly 42,000 clones, under 85% of them seen just once. Source material: peripheral blood. The receptors stem from a woman aged 80 or older with acute or convalescent COVID-19.

The V and J genes are TRBV10-3 and TRBJ1-5; D unclear. Germline V CDR1 and CDR2: ENHRY, SYGVKD. V was shortened by 3 bases and J by 0 bases, with 15 bases between the two germline ends. CDR3 size: 17 residues. CDR3 loop: CAISDVGVWNSNQPQHF. DNA of the CDR3: TGTGCCATCAGTGACGTCGGGGTATGGAATAGCAATCAGCCCCAGCATTTT.

CDR3 nucleotides: TGTGCCAGCAGTTTTAGGGGGGGACCCATTCTATCGGAGTACGAGCAGTACTTC. Its translation is CASSFRGGPILSEYEQYF. This chain uses TRBV27 with TRBJ2-7; the D gene is possibly TRBD2 (7 bases). The CDR3 has 18 residues. CDR1 is MNHEY and CDR2 is SMNVEV in the germline V gene (reference sequence). V was clipped by 3 bases and J by 4 bases, with 25 bases between them.

The chain combines TRBV6-1 with TRBJ2-1; tentative D call: TRBD2 (5 bases). V lost 10 bases and J 9 bases, leaving 22 bases between the germline ends. Germline CDR1 reads MNHNS; CDR2 reads SASEGT. The CDR3 consists of 14 residues. CDR3 sequence (DNA): TGTGCCATCAGCCCCGGGCTAGCAGTGAGTGAGCAGTTCTTC. Encoded protein: CAISPGLAVSEQFF.

The rearrangement uses TRBV4-3 and TRBJ1-2, with a possible D match to TRBD1 (5 bases). CDR3 length: 13 residues. The V and J ends lost 1 base and 5 bases respectively, with 8 bases between them. CDR1 is LGHNA and CDR2 is YSLEER in the germline V gene. The CDR3 region is CASSQAQAYGYTF. Here the CDR3 DNA reads TGCGCCAGCAGCCAAGCACAGGCTTATGGCTACACCTTC.

The chain combines TRBV2 with TRBJ2-7; possible D gene TRBD2, 6 bases. Germline V gene data show CDR1 as SNHLY and CDR2 as FYNNEI. V was pared by 6 bases and J by 2 bases, with 17 bases between. This CDR3 has 15 amino acids. The CDR3 loop reads CASRGSAGSTYEQYF. The CDR3 coding sequence is TGTGCCAGCAGGGGGTCGGCGGGAAGCACCTACGAGCAGTACTTC.

The chain couples TRBV29-1 to TRBJ1-5, with a possible D match to TRBD1 (6 bases). This CDR3 is 13 amino acids long. Germline CDR1 and CDR2: SQVTM and ANQGSEA. V was cut by 1 base and J by 5 bases, with 9 bases left in between. Written as DNA, the CDR3 is TGCAGCGTTGAAGGGGGGCGCGATCAGCCCCAGCATTTT. Translation: CSVEGGRDQPQHF.

This sequence joins TRBV5-1 and TRBJ1-1; maybe TRBD1 (5 bases). This CDR3 is built from 13 residues. V was shortened by 5 bases and J by 2 bases, with 10 bases between the two germline ends. CDR1 and CDR2 (germline): SGHRS, YFSETQ. The CDR3 protein is CASRDQGNTEAFF. CDR3 nucleotides: TGCGCCAGCAGAGATCAGGGTAACACTGAAGCTTTCTTT.

This clone was counted once. This chain links TRBV24-1 with TRBJ2-7; 7 nucleotides match TRBD2. Germline V gives CDR1 KGHDR, CDR2 SFDVKD. V lost 1 base, J lost 4 bases, and 12 bases stayed unmatched. This CDR3 has 17 amino acids. As DNA, the CDR3 is TGTGCCACCAGTGATTTCGCGCGAGGCGGGAGCATGTACGAGCAGTACTTC. Its protein product is CATSDFARGGSMYEQYF.

The rearrangement uses TRBV30 and TRBJ1-3; TRBD1 matches 7 bases. Germline-derived CDR1 and CDR2 are GTSNPN and SVGIG (reference sequence). The CDR3 length is 16 residues. J lost 0 bases, V lost 1 base, and 6 bases had no gene match. CDR3 DNA sequence: TGTGCCTGGAGTGGCGGACAGGTTAGCTCTGGAAACACCATATATTTT. This sequence encodes CAWSGGQVSSGNTIYF.

The rearrangement uses TRBV14 and TRBJ1-2, with 9 nucleotides matching TRBD1. The CDR3 spans 13 residues. With 4 bases clipped from V and 6 bases from J, the junction kept 3 bases outside the gene matches. Germline V gene sequence: CDR1 SGHDN, CDR2 FVKESK. The CDR3 is CASSPRTGDGYTF. CDR3 nucleotide sequence: TGTGCCAGCAGCCCCCGGACAGGGGATGGCTACACCTTC.

The chain has TRBV7-2 and TRBJ2-1; tentatively, D is TRBD1 (7 bases). Between the trimmed V and J ends, which lost 3 bases and 9 bases, there was a span of 18 bases. This CDR3 spans 15 amino acids. Per germline, CDR1 SGHTA and CDR2 FQGNSA. CDR3 amino acids: CASSLYRGIGSEQFF. CDR3 sequence (DNA): TGTGCCAGCAGCTTGTACAGGGGTATCGGGAGTGAGCAGTTCTTC. Full variable domain (outside the CDR3, taken from reference TRBV7-2 and TRBJ2-1): GAGVSQSPSNKVTEKGKDVELRCDPISGHTALYWYRQSLGQGLEFLIYFQGNSAPDKSGLPSDRFSAERTGGSVSTLTIQRTQQEDSAVYLCASSLYRGIGSEQFFGPGTRLTVL.

The CDR3 reads CASSEVPGVTNEKLFF. The DNA for the CDR3 is TGTGCCAGCAGTGAAGTCCCCGGGGTGACTAATGAAAAACTGTTTTTT. The chain employs TRBV6-1 and TRBJ1-4, with D hard to call. V was trimmed by 1 base and J by 2 bases, leaving 11 bases between them. Germline loops: CDR1 MNHNS, CDR2 SASEGT. CDR3 length: 16 amino acids.

The J gene is TRBJ1-5, the V gene TRBV5-6, with D hard to call. The CDR3 contains 17 residues. V was clipped by 0 bases and J by 1 base, with 14 bases between them. Per germline, CDR1 SGHDT and CDR2 YYEEEE. The CDR3 spells CASSLASAGLSNQPQHF. The CDR3 nucleotides are TGTGCCAGCAGCTTGGCCTCGGCCGGGTTGAGCAATCAGCCCCAGCATTTT.

The chain joins TRBV30 to TRBJ2-6; 8 nucleotides agree with TRBD1. The CDR3 has 16 residues. Germline CDR1 reads GTSNPN; CDR2 reads SVGIG (reference sequence). V gave up 2 bases and J gave up 0 bases; unmatched junction bases: 3. In DNA, the CDR3 is TGTGCCTGGAGTAAGGACAGGGTCTCTGGGGCCAACGTCCTGACTTTC. Translation: CAWSKDRVSGANVLTF.

This rearrangement joins TRBV10-1 to TRBJ1-2; D is unclear. Trimming pared 0 bases from V and 8 bases from J, leaving 10 bases between. Looked up from germline, CDR1 is WNHNN and CDR2 is SYGVQD (reference sequence). The CDR3 runs to 13 residues. Here the CDR3 DNA reads TGCGCCAGCAGTGAGTCGGACGGGAAAGGCTACACCTTC. This codes for CASSESDGKGYTF.

DNA of the CDR3: TGTGCTAGTGGTCCCGGACAGGGTGGTTTGAGGACAGATACGCAGTATTTT. The encoded protein is CASGPGQGGLRTDTQYF. J is TRBJ2-3 and V is TRBV12-5, with 8 bases identical to TRBD1. This CDR3 region has 17 residues. V trimming: 5 bases; J trimming: 3 bases; junction bases outside the gene matches: 13. Per germline, CDR1 LGHNT and CDR2 FRNRAP.

The J gene is TRBJ1-2, the V gene TRBV27; D call uncertain. The CDR3 loop spans 15 amino acids. V lost 5 bases and J lost 0, with 13 bases in between. Germline V lookup: CDR1 MNHEY, CDR2 SMNVEV (reference sequence). CDR3: CASSPKSAANYGYTF. CDR3 bases: TGTGCCAGCAGTCCCAAGAGTGCTGCTAACTATGGCTACACCTTC.

The rearrangement uses TRBV10-1 and TRBJ2-7; 12 positions match TRBD2. The CDR3 runs to 15 residues. V was clipped by 4 bases and J by 3 bases; unmatched bases: 4. CDR1 and CDR2 (germline): WNHNN, SYGVQD (reference sequence). The CDR3 coding sequence is TGCGCCAGCAGTGGACCGGGACTAGCGGGCTACGAGCAGTACTTC. As protein: CASSGPGLAGYEQYF.

This chain uses TRBV2 with TRBJ2-5, with 8 bases fitting TRBD1. Germline lookup yields CDR1 SNHLY and CDR2 FYNNEI. With 5 bases clipped from V and 5 bases from J, the junction kept 7 bases outside the gene matches. This CDR3 region has 14 residues. CDR3 sequence reads: CASSRSGGGETQYF. CDR3 DNA: TGTGCCAGCAGTCGGTCAGGGGGCGGGGAGACCCAGTACTTC.

J is TRBJ1-3 and V is TRBV19; D is perhaps TRBD1 (6 bases). Germline CDR1 LNHDA, CDR2 SQIVND (reference sequence). The V gene lost 6 bases and the J gene lost 0 bases, with 15 bases spanning the gap. The CDR3 extends over 16 amino acids. The CDR3 nucleotides read TGTGCCAGTAGAGGTTTTGGGACAATCTCTGGAAACACCATATATTTT. Its protein product is CASRGFGTISGNTIYF.

This sequence joins TRBV9 and TRBJ1-3; a weak D match, TRBD1 (5 bases). Per the germline V gene, CDR1 is SGDLS and CDR2 is YYNGEE. V lost 3 bases and J 0 bases, leaving 19 bases between the germline ends. CDR3 size: 18 residues. CDR3 in amino acids: CASSGEGWEGFSGNTIYF. DNA for the CDR3: TGTGCCAGCAGCGGGGAGGGGTGGGAAGGTTTCTCTGGAAACACCATATATTTT.

This clone appeared a few times. The chain links TRBV20-1 to TRBJ1-1; D is unclear. Germline values: CDR1 DFQATT, CDR2 SNEGSKA (reference sequence). Trimming pared 6 bases from V and 6 bases from J, leaving 11 bases between. The length of the CDR3 is 11 residues. The chain's CDR3 is CSARGTAEAFF. For the CDR3, the DNA is TGCAGTGCCCGAGGAACGGCTGAAGCTTTCTTT.

The chain recombines TRBV3-1 (or the pseudogene TRBV3-2) with TRBJ2-3; 7 positions agree with TRBD2. The length of the CDR3 is 17 residues. In germline, CDR1 is LGHDT, CDR2 YNNKEL (reference sequence). J lost 3 bases, V lost 4 bases, and 13 bases had no gene match. The CDR3 reads CASSRVTTSRRTDTQYF. The CDR3, as DNA: TGTGCCAGCAGCCGTGTAACGACTAGCCGGCGAACAGATACGCAGTATTTT.

The CDR3 nucleotides are TGCGCCAGCAGCTTCTCCGAGAACTATGGCTACACCTTC. Its protein is CASSFSENYGYTF. V usage is TRBV5-1 and J usage is TRBJ1-2; D gene uncertain. Trimming pared 2 bases from V and 2 bases from J, leaving 7 bases between. The CDR3 is 13 residues long. Germline V gene data show CDR1 as SGHRS and CDR2 as YFSETQ.